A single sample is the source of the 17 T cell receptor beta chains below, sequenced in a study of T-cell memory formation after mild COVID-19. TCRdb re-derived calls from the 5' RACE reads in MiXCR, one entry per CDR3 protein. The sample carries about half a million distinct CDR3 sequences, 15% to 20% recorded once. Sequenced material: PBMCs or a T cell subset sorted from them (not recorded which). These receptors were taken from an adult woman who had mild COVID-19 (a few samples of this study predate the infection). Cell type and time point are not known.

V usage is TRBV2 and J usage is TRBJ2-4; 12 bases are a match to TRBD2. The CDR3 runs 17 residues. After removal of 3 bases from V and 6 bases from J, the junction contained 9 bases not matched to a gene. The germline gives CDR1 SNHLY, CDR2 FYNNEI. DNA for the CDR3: TGTGCCAGCAGTGACCACCAGCTAGCGGGGGGGATAAACATTCAGTACTTC. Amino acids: CASSDHQLAGGINIQYF.

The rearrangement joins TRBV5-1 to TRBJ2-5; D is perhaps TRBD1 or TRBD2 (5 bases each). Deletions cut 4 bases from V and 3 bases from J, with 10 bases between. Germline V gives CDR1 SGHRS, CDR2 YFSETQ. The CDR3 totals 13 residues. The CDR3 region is CASSIGTEETQYF. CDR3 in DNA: TGCGCCAGCAGCATAGGGACCGAAGAGACCCAGTACTTC. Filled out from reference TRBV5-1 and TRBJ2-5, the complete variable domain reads KAGVTQTPRYLIKTRGQQVTLSCSPISGHRSVSWYQQTPGQGLQFLFEYFSETQRNKGNFPGRFSGRQFSNSRSEMNVSTLELGDSALYLCASSIGTEETQYFGPGTRLLVL.

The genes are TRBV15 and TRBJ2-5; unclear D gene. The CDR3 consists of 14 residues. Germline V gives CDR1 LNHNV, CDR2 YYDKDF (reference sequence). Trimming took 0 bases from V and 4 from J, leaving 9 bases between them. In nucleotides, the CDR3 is TGTGCCACCAGCAGAGATCGGCAGATAGAGACCCAGTACTTC. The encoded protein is CATSRDRQIETQYF.

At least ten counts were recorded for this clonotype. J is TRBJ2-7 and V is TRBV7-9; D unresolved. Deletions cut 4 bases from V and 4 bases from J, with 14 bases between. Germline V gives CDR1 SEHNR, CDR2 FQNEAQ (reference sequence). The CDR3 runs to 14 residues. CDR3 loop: CASSSREGSYEQYF. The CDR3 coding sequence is TGTGCCAGCAGCTCGCGCGAAGGGTCTTACGAGCAGTACTTC. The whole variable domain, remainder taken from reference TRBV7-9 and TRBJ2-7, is DTGVSQNPRHKITKRGQNVTFRCDPISEHNRLYWYRQTLGQGPEFLTYFQNEAQLEKSRLLSDRFSAERPKGSFSTLEIQRTEQGDSAMYLCASSSREGSYEQYFGPGTRLTVT.

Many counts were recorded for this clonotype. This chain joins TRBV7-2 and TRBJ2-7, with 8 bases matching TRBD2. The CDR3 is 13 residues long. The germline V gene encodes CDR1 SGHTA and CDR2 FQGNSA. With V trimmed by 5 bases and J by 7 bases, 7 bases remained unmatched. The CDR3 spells CASSPRVAGEQYF. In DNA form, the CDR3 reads TGTGCCAGCAGCCCCCGGGTAGCGGGAGAGCAGTACTTC. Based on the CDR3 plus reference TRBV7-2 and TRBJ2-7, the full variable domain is GAGVSQSPSNKVTEKGKDVELRCDPISGHTALYWYRQSLGQGLEFLIYFQGNSAPDKSGLPSDRFSAERTGGSVSTLTIQRTQQEDSAVYLCASSPRVAGEQYFGPGTRLTVT.

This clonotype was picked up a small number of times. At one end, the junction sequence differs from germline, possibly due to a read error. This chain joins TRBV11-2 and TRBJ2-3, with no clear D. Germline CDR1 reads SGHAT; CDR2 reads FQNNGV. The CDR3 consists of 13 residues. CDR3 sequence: CASSLEIAETQYF. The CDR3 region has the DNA TGTGCCAGCAGCTTAGAGATAGCAGAGACGCAGTATTTT.

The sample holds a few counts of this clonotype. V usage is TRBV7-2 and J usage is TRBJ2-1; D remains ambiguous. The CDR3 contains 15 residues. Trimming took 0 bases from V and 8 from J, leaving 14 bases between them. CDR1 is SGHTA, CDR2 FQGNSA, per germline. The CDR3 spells CASSLAALAGHEQFF. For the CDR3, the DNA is TGTGCCAGCAGCTTAGCGGCCCTCGCAGGTCATGAGCAGTTCTTC.

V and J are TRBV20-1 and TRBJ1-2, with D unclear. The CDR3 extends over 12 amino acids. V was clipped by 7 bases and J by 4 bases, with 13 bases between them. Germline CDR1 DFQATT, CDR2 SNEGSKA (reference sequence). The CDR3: CSGHEGSYGYTF. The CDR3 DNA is TGCAGTGGCCACGAGGGCTCCTATGGCTACACCTTC.

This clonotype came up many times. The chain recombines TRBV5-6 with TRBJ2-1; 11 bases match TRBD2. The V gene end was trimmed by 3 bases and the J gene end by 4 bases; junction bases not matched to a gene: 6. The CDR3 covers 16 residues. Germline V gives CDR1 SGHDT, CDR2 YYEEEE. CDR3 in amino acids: CASSSKRLAGYNEQFF. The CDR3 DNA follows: TGTGCCAGCAGCTCGAAGAGACTAGCGGGGTACAATGAGCAGTTCTTC.

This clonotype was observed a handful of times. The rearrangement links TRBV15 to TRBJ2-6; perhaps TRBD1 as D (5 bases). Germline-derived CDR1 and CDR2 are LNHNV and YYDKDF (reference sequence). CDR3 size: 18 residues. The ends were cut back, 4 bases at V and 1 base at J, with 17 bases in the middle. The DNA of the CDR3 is TGTGCCACCAGCAACAAAGCAGGGATCTCATCTGGGGCCAACGTCCTGACTTTC. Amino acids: CATSNKAGISSGANVLTF.

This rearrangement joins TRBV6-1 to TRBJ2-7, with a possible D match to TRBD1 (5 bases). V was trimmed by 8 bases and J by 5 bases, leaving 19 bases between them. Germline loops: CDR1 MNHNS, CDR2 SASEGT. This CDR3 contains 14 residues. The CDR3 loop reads CASVRSTGPHEQYF. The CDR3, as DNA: TGTGCCAGCGTCCGATCTACAGGCCCCCACGAGCAGTACTTC.

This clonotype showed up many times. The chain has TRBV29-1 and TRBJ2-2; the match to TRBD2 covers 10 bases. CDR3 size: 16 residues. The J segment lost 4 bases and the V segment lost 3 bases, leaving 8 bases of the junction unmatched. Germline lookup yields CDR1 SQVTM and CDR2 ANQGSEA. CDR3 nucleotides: TGCAGCGTTGATTCCTCTAGCGGGAGTTCCACCGGGGAGCTGTTTTTT. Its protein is CSVDSSSGSSTGELFF.

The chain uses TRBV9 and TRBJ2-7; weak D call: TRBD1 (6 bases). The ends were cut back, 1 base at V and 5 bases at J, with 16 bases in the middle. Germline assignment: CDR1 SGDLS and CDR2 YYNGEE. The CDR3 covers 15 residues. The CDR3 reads CASSVWGGPGDEQYF. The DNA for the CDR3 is TGTGCCAGCAGCGTATGGGGCGGGCCAGGGGACGAGCAGTACTTC.

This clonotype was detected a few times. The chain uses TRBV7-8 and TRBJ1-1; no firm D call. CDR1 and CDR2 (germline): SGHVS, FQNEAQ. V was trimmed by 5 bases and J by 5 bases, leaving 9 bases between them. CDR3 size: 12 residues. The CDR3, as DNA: TGTGCCAGCAGCCTGATAATGACTGAAGCTTTCTTT. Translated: CASSLIMTEAFF. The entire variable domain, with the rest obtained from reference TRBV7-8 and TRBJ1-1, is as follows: GAGVSQSPRYKVAKRGQDVALRCDPISGHVSLFWYQQALGQGPEFLTYFQNEAQLDKSGLPSDRFFAERPEGSVSTLKIQRTQQEDSAVYLCASSLIMTEAFFGQGTRLTVV.

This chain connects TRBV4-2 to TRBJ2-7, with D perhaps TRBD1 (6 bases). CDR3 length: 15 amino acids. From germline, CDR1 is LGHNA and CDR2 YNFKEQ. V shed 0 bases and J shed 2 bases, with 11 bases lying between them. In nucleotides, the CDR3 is TGTGCCAGCAGCCAAGATCAGGGGCGCCCCTACGAGCAGTACTTC. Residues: CASSQDQGRPYEQYF.

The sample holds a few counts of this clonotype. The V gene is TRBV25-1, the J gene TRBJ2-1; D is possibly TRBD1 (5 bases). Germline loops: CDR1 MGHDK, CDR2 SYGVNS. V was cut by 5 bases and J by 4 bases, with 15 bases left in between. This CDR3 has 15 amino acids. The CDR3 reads CASSIQMTAYNEQFF. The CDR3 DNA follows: TGTGCCAGCAGTATCCAGATGACAGCTTACAATGAGCAGTTCTTC.

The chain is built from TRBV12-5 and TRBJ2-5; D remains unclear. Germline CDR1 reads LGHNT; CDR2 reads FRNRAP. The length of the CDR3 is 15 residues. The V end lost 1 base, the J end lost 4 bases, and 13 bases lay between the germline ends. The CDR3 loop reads CASGLDIGALETQYF. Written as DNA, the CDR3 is TGTGCTAGTGGTTTGGATATTGGTGCGCTAGAGACCCAGTACTTC.